The 14 T cell receptor beta chains below all came from one sample that was sequenced in a study of blood T cell repertoires in COVID-19. Clones were read by immunoSEQ multiplex PCR, and TCRdb kept only the in-frame ones, dropping some. The data hold approximately 150,000 clones, with around 88% observed a single time. The sequencing sample was made of peripheral blood. These TCRs come from a woman in her seventies who had recovered from COVID-19.

The CDR3: CASSGAGVVVVETQYF. Written as DNA, the CDR3 is TGCGCCAGCAGTGGAGCAGGGGTGGTCGTAGTAGAGACCCAGTACTTC. The chain is built from TRBV5-1 and TRBJ2-5, with TRBD1 as a possible D gene (6 bases). The CDR3 spans 16 residues. The germline V gene has CDR1 SGHRS and CDR2 YFSETQ. V shed 5 bases and J shed 4 bases, with 21 bases lying between them. Full variable domain (outside the CDR3, taken from reference TRBV5-1 and TRBJ2-5): KAGVTQTPRYLIKTRGQQVTLSCSPISGHRSVSWYQQTPGQGLQFLFEYFSETQRNKGNFPGRFSGRQFSNSRSEMNVSTLELGDSALYLCASSGAGVVVVETQYFGPGTRLLVL.

The chain joins TRBV4-1 to TRBJ1-2; the D gene is possibly TRBD1 (6 bases). The ends were cut back, 4 bases at V and 8 bases at J, with 23 bases in the middle. CDR1 MGHRA and CDR2 YSYEKL come from the germline V gene. This CDR3 contains 16 residues. DNA for the CDR3: TGCGCCAGCAGCCCCGACCGGGACCGGGGGGCGCAGGGCTACACCTTC. Protein product: CASSPDRDRGAQGYTF.

V usage is TRBV18 and J usage is TRBJ1-1; D not certain. V dropped 3 bases and J dropped 4 bases, with 15 bases sitting between them. This CDR3 is built from 15 residues. The germline V gene has CDR1 KGHSH and CDR2 LQKENI. The CDR3 bases are TGTGCCAGCTCACCCCTGGAGGTGGATCGCACTGAAGCTTTCTTT. Amino acids: CASSPLEVDRTEAFF.

The chain carries TRBV7-6 and TRBJ2-1, with 14 positions matching TRBD2. J gave up 7 bases and V 1 base, and 9 bases lay outside the gene matches. Germline CDR1 reads SGHVS; CDR2 reads FNYEAQ. The CDR3 covers 18 residues. The CDR3 region has the DNA TGTGCCAGCAGCTTAGAGCCCCCGACTAGCGGGGGGGGGAATGAGCAGTTCTTC. Amino acid sequence: CASSLEPPTSGGGNEQFF.

The chain couples TRBV9 to TRBJ2-3; weak D call: TRBD1 (5 bases). CDR3 size: 16 residues. V lost 0 bases, J lost 0 bases, and 11 bases lay in between. CDR1 and CDR2 (germline): SGDLS, YYNGEE. The chain's CDR3 is CASSVGTLPSTDTQYF. CDR3 sequence (DNA): TGTGCCAGCAGCGTAGGGACACTCCCTAGCACAGATACGCAGTATTTT.

The rearrangement joins TRBV5-4 to TRBJ1-3; D may be TRBD1 (5 bases). The CDR3 runs to 15 residues. Germline V gene data show CDR1 as SGHNT and CDR2 as YYREEE (reference sequence). Trimming shortened V by 1 base and J by 4 bases, and 12 bases separated the two germline ends. The CDR3 DNA reads as TGTGCCAGCAGCTTGAAAACAGGAGCAGGAAACACCATATATTTT. Its translation is CASSLKTGAGNTIYF.

The gene calls are TRBV12-3 or TRBV12-4 and TRBJ2-7; tentative D call: TRBD1 (5 bases). The CDR3 is made up of 13 amino acids. Trimming cost V 3 bases and J 5 bases, with 11 bases left between them. The DNA for the CDR3 is TGTGCCAGCAGTTTGTGGGGCCCCAACGAGCAGTACTTC. Protein sequence: CASSLWGPNEQYF.

Worth noting for this clone: A read error is likely, as this CDR3 ends without the conserved phenylalanine or tryptophan. No DNA is shown, since the ends of the CDR3 on it are uncertain; the CDR3 is the one TCRdb lists. The V gene is TRBV28, the J gene TRBJ1-5; the table names TRBD1, a call not compared with the DNA. Looked up from germline, CDR1 is MDHEN and CDR2 is SYDVKM. Ends included, the CDR3 has 11 residues. The CDR3 loop is CASPTDGTGCG.

The rearrangement joins TRBV11-2 to TRBJ2-7; 7 bases line up with TRBD2. Germline CDR1 reads SGHAT; CDR2 reads FQNNGV. The CDR3 has 14 residues. With 6 bases clipped from V and 6 bases from J, the junction kept 11 bases outside the gene matches. CDR3 DNA: TGTGCCAGCAGGTCGTGGGAGGGCCGTGGCGAGCAGTACTTC. This codes for CASRSWEGRGEQYF. The full variable domain, in which reference TRBV11-2 and TRBJ2-7 provide the parts outside the CDR3, is EAGVAQSPRYKIIEKRQSVAFWCNPISGHATLYWYQQILGQGPKLLIQFQNNGVVDDSQLPKDRFSAERLKGVDSTLKIQPAKLEDSAVYLCASRSWEGRGEQYFGPGTRLTVT.

The chain joins TRBV5-1 to TRBJ2-7; TRBD1 matches 10 bases. Per the germline V gene, CDR1 is SGHRS and CDR2 is YFSETQ. This CDR3 region has 15 residues. Losses at the gene ends were 1 base for V and 4 bases for J; bases not matched to a gene: 5. CDR3 bases: TGCGCCAGCAGCTTGAGGGGACAGGGGCAATACGAGCAGTACTTC. This codes for CASSLRGQGQYEQYF.

The chain couples TRBV14 to TRBJ2-5; perhaps TRBD2 as D (5 bases). Germline values: CDR1 SGHDN, CDR2 FVKESK. Trimming left V 1 base short and J 7 bases short, with 10 bases between. This CDR3 region has 13 residues. CDR3: CASSQVRAGTQYF. Here the CDR3 DNA reads TGTGCCAGCAGCCAAGTGAGGGCCGGGACCCAGTACTTC.

This chain links TRBV27 with TRBJ1-1, with D possibly TRBD1 on 6 matching bases. Germline CDR1 reads MNHEY; CDR2 reads SMNVEV (reference sequence). Deletions cut 6 bases from V and 11 bases from J, with 16 bases between. The length of the CDR3 is 12 residues. The CDR3 DNA reads as TGTGCCAGCAGGCCTTTGACAGGACAGGCTTTCTTT. This encodes CASRPLTGQAFF.

This chain joins TRBV28 and TRBJ1-2; D perhaps matches TRBD1 (6 bases). Germline CDR1 and CDR2: MDHEN and SYDVKM. The CDR3 contains 14 residues. Trimming took off 3 bases at V and 0 bases at J, with 8 bases between the two ends. CDR3 sequence reads: CASSLGASNYGYTF. The CDR3 DNA sequence: TGTGCCAGCAGTTTGGGGGCCTCTAACTATGGCTACACCTTC.

Turning to this clone: An end of the junction differs from the germline gene, which may be a read error. The genes are TRBV9 and TRBJ2-7; 7 nucleotides line up with TRBD2. The CDR3 has 17 amino acids. Per the germline V gene, CDR1 is SGDLS and CDR2 is YYNGEE. The CDR3 loop reads CASSVDPNPGGSFEQYF. CDR3 in DNA: TGTGCCAGCAGCGTAGACCCCAACCCCGGGGGGTCCTTCGAGCAGTACTTC.